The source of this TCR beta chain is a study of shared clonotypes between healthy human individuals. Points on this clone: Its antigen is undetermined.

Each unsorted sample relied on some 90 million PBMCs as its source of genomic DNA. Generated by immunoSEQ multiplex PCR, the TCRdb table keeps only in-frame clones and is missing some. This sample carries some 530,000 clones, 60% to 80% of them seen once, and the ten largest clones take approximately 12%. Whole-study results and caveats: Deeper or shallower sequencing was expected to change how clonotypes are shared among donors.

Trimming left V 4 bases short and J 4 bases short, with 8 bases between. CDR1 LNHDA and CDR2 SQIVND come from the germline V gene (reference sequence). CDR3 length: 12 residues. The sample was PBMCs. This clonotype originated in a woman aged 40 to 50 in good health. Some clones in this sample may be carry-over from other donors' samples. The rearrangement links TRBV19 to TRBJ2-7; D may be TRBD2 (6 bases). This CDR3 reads CASSSGAYEQYF. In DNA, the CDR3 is TGTGCCAGTAGTAGCGGGGCTTACGAGCAGTACTTC.